This TCR beta chain stems from a study of blood T cell repertoires in COVID-19. About the research overall: PBMCs, B-cell-depleted T cells, or T cells provided the cDNA or gDNA that made up the material.

The germline V and J ends were trimmed by 6 bases and 0 bases, with 15 bases remaining between them. The length of the CDR3 is 16 residues. CDR1 and CDR2 (germline): SGHTA, FQGTGA. Those who participated ranged in age from about 18 to 89 years and resided in around 22 US areas. Assay used: immunoSEQ multiplex PCR; TCRdb lists only in-frame clones, some missing. The sample consists of just over 300,000 clones, around 90% of them appearing once. V and J are TRBV7-3 and TRBJ2-1, with D possibly matching TRBD2 (5 bases). Specimen: PBMCs or T cells enriched from blood (not recorded which). This clonotype originated in a woman aged 18-29 years who had recovered from COVID-19. Here the CDR3 reads CASSSGLTSSYNEQFF. The CDR3 coding sequence is TGTGCCAGCAGTTCCGGACTTACTAGCTCCTACAATGAGCAGTTCTTC.